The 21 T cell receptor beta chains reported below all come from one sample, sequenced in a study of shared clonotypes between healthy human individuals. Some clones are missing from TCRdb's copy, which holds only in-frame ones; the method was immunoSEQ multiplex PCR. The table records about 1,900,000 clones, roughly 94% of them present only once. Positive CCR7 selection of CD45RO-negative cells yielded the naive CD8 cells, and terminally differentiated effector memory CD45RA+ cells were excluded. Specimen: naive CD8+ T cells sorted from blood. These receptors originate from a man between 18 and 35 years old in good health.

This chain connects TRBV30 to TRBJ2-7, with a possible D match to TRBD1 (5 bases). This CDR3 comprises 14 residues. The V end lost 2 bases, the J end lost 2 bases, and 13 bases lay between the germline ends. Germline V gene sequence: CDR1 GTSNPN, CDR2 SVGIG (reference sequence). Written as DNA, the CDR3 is TGTGCCTGGAGTACCCGACAGATGCCCTACGAGCAGTACTTC. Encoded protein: CAWSTRQMPYEQYF.

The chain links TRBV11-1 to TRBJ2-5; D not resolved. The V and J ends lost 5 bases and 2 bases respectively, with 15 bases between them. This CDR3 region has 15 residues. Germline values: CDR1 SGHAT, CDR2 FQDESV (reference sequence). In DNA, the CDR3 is TGTGCCAGCAGCCACACACAGAGAAGTCAAGAGACCCAGTACTTC. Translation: CASSHTQRSQETQYF.

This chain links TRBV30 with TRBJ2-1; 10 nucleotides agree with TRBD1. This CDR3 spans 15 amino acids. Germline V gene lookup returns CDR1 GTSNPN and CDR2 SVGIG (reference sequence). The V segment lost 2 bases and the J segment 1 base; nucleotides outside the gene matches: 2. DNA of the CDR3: TGTGCCTGGAGTCCGGACAGGGGGTCCTACAATGAGCAGTTCTTC. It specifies CAWSPDRGSYNEQFF.

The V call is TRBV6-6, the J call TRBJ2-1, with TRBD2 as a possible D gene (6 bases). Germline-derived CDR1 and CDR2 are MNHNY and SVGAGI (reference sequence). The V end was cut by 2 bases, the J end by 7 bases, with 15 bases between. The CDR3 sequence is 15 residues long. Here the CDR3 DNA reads TGTGCCAGCAGTTACCCCTGGGGGGAAGCTAATGAGCAGTTCTTC. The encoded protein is CASSYPWGEANEQFF.

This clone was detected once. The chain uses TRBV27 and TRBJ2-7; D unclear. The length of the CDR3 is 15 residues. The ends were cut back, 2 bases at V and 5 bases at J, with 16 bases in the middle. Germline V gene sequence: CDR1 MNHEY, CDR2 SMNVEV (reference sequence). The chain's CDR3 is CASSLVQTRWDEQYF. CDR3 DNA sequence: TGTGCCAGCAGTTTAGTACAGACAAGGTGGGACGAGCAGTACTTC.

CDR3 sequence: CASPQRNTEAFF. In DNA form, the CDR3 reads TGCGCCAGCCCACAGCGGAACACTGAAGCTTTCTTT. The chain combines TRBV10-1 with TRBJ1-1; no clear D gene. Germline V gene data show CDR1 as WNHNN and CDR2 as SYGVQD (reference sequence). The CDR3 has 12 amino acids. Trimming took 8 bases from V and 1 from J, leaving 8 bases between them.

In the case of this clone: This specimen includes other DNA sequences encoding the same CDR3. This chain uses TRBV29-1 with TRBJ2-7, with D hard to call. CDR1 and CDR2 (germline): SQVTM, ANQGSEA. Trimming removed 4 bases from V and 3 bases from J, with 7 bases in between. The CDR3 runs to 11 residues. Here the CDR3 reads CSVGGGYEQYF. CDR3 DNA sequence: TGCAGCGTTGGTGGCGGCTACGAGCAGTACTTC.

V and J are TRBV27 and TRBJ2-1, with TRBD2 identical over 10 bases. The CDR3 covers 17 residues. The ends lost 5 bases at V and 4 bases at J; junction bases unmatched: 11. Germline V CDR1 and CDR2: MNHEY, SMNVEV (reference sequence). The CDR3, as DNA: TGTGCCAGCAGTCCGACCAATAAGCGGGGGGGTTACAATGAGCAGTTCTTC. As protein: CASSPTNKRGGYNEQFF.

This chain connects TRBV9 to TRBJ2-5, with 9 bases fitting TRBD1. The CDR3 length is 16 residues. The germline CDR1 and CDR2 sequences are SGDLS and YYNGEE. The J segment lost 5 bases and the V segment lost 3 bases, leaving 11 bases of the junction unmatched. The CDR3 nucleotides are TGTGCCAGCAGCGCTCCCGGGACAGGGTTGTACGAGACCCAGTACTTC. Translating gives CASSAPGTGLYETQYF.

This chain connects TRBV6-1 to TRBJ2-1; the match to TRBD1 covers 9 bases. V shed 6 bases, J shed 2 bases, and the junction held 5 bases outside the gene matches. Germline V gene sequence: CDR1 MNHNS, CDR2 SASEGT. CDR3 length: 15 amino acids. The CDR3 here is CASSLDRGTYNEQFF. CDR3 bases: TGTGCCAGCAGCTTAGACAGGGGGACCTACAATGAGCAGTTCTTC.

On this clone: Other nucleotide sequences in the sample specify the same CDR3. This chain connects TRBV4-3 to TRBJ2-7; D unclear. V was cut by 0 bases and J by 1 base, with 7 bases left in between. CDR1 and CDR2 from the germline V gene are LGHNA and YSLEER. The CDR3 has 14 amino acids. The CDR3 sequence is CASSQDSGSYEQYF. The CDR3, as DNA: TGCGCCAGCAGCCAAGATTCCGGGTCCTACGAGCAGTACTTC.

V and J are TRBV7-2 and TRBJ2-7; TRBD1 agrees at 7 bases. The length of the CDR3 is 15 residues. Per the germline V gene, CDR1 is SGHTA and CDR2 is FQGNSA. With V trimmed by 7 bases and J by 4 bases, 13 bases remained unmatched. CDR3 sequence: CASIHREGGLYEQYF. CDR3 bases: TGTGCCAGCATCCACCGGGAAGGGGGCTTGTACGAGCAGTACTTC.

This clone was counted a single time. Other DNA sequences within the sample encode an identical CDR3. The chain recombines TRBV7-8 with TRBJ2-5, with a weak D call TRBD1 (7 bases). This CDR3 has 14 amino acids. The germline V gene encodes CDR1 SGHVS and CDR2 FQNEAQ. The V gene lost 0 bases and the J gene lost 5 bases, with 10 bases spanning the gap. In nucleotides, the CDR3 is TGTGCCAGCAGCTTAGCAGGAGGGGGCGAGACCCAGTACTTC. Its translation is CASSLAGGGETQYF.

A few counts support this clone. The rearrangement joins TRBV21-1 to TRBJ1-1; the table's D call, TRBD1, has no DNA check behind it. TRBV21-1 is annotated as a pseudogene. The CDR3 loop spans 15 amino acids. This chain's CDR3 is CASSTLDRGNTEAFF. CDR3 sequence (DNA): TGTGCCAGCAGCACTTTGGACAGGGGGAACACTGAAGCTTTCTTT.

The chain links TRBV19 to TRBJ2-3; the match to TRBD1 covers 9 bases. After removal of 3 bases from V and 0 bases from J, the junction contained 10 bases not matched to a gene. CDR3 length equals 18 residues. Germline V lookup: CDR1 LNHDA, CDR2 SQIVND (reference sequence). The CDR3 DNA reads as TGTGCCAGTAGTATGTGGGGGATTGGACAGGGGAGCACAGATACGCAGTATTTT. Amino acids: CASSMWGIGQGSTDTQYF.

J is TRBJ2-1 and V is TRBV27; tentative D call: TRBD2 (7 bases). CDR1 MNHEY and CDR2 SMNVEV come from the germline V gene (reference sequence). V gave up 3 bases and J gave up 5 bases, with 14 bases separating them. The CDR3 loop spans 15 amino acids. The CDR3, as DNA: TGTGCCAGCAGTTTCCTAGGGGGGGTGGACAATGAGCAGTTCTTC. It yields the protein CASSFLGGVDNEQFF.

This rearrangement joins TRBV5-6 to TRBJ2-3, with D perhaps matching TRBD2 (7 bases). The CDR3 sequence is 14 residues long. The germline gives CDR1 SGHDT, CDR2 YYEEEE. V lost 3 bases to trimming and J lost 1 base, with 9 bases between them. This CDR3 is CASSWGGGTDTQYF. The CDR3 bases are TGTGCCAGCAGCTGGGGGGGCGGCACAGATACGCAGTATTTT.

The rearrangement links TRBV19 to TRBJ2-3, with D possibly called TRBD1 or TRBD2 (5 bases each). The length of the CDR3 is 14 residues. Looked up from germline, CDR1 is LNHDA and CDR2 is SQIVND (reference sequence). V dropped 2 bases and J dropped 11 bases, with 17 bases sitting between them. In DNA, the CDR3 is TGTGCCAGTAGTATACCGGGATGGGGGTTTGGGCAGTATTTT. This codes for CASSIPGWGFGQYF.

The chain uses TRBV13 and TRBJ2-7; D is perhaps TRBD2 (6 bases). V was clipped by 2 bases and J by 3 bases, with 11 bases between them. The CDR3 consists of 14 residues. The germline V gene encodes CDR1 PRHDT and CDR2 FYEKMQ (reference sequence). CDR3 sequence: CASSLSAGLYEQYF. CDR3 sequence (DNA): TGTGCCAGCAGCTTATCCGCGGGACTCTACGAGCAGTACTTC.

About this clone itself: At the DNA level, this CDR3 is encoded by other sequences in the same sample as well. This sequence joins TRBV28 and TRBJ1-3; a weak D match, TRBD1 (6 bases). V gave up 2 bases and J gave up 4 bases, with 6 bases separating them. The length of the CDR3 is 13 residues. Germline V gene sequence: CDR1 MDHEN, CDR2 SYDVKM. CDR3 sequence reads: CASSLRGGNTIYF. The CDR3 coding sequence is TGTGCCAGCAGTTTAAGGGGGGGAAACACCATATATTTT.

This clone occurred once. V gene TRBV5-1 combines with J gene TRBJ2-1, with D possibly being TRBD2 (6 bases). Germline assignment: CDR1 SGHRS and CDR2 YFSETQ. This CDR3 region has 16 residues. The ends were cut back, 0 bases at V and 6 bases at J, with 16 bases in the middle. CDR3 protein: CASSLVPGGVGNEQFF. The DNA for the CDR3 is TGCGCCAGCAGCTTGGTCCCCGGAGGGGTGGGCAATGAGCAGTTCTTC.